The T cell receptor beta chain under discussion was sequenced for a study of cytomegalovirus exposure and HLA in healthy donors. General study points: Three chains linked to CMV were shown in vitro to be specific for CMV antigens.

Details on this clone: No antigen is known for it.

CDR3 length: 14 amino acids. Per germline, CDR1 MNHEY and CDR2 SMNVEV (reference sequence). V gave up 7 bases and J gave up 8 bases, with 15 bases separating them. This table comes from immunoSEQ multiplex PCR, and its TCRdb copy is limited to in-frame clones, with some not included. The top ten hold roughly 0.83% of the sample, which has hundreds of thousands of clones, roughly 89% seen once. Specimen: PBMCs. V usage is TRBV27 and J usage is TRBJ1-6, with D perhaps TRBD1 (6 bases). This TCR derives from a woman under 30 in good health and CMV-seronegative. CDR3: CASTQGRGDSPLHF. For the CDR3, the DNA is TGTGCCAGCACCCAGGGGAGGGGTGATTCACCCCTCCACTTT.